This T cell receptor (beta chain) was identified in a study of cytomegalovirus exposure and HLA in healthy donors (dated by TCRdb to about 2017). As for the study more broadly: An earlier analysis of several hundred of the donors reported about 260 Gb of sequence data and 117 million unique TCR beta sequences obtained from 180 million or so T cells. An early release covering about 600 HLA-typed donors comprised about 300 gigabases of sequencing data and roughly 86 million unique TCR sequences. Of the roughly 390 genotyped donors, approximately 83% fell in the genetic ancestry cluster associated with self-reported Caucasian donors. The study was designed to test whether signatures of past pathogen exposure could be identified by cataloging public T cell receptors. Using immunosequencing, the study profiled T cell repertoires from 666 subjects and related those repertoires to cytomegalovirus serostatus. Along with the approximately 650-subject first cohort, a separate validation cohort of over a hundred different subjects was used. High-throughput TCR immunosequencing, statistical association of individual TCRs with disease status, and machine learning were combined to predict cytomegalovirus infection status. A later analysis re-analyzed previously published TCR beta repertoires from roughly 600 donors and added high-resolution HLA genotyping to study TCR occurrence patterns. Rather than using new phenotypic data, the later analysis identified candidate immune exposures from TCR beta sequences and from how often those sequences occurred across donors. An earlier analysis of 587 of the donors used high-throughput TCR beta sequencing to judge whether each TCR beta V gene segment behaved as functional or pseudogenic. Donor age, sex, ethnicity and CMV serostatus were compiled alongside the repertoire data. In a later genetic analysis, genome-wide SNP genotypes for about 65% of the roughly 700 donors were used, and that subset was treated as a discovery cohort. All discovery cohort repertoires had been generated using a single sequencing platform. HLA typing included class I and class II loci at four-digit resolution. The number of donors typed differed by locus, with about 620-630 for A, B, C, DRB1 and DQB1, about 500 for DQA1, about 610 for DPA1, and around 460 for DPB1. Roughly 5 DR-DQ haplotypes were handled as single units for association and clustering because linkage in the cohort was strong. Across some 400 genotyped donors of the cohort, an average of roughly 250,000 unique TCR beta nucleotide sequences per donor were sequenced, and approximately 17% of those sequences were non-productive.

Worth noting for this clone: The antigen it recognizes is unknown.

The germline V gene sets CDR1 to MGHRA and CDR2 to YSYEKL. V and J lose 0 bases and 6 bases, and a span of 12 bases separates them. The CDR3 runs 15 amino acids, cysteine and phenylalanine included. Only the CDR3 DNA stays, 45 bases, in frame from base 1. The cohort was made up of approximately 700 healthy bone marrow donors. Cohort members were all nominally healthy when sampled, although unrecorded immune exposures were likely present. The donor tested CMV seropositive and was one of the 289 seropositive cohort members. Every donor gave a peripheral blood sample, and the peripheral blood mononuclear cells from that sample were used for TCR beta sequencing. The Qiagen DNeasy Blood Extraction Kit was used to extract genomic DNA from the blood cell samples. Library method: the immunoSEQ multiplex PCR assay. A mixture of 60 forward primers for TCR Vbeta segments and 13 reverse primers for TCR Jbeta segments was used in the multiplex PCR. A multiplex PCR assay on genomic DNA amplified the CDR3 region of rearranged TCR beta genes. The Illumina HiSeq System was used to sequence the amplified TCR beta libraries as 87-base-pair reads. The authors' analysis ran thus. In a later analysis, 70 million to 95 million unique TCR beta chains were counted across the approximately 620 repertoires, and roughly 11 million of these chains were shared by at least two donors. Raw reads were error-corrected and collapsed into unique sequences by a nearest-neighbor algorithm in which closely related sequences were merged to remove PCR and sequencing errors. To assign V, D and J gene segments, CDR3 sequences were aligned to IMGT reference sequences. For a sequence to be retained, a match of at least six nucleotides was required to both a V gene segment and a J gene segment. A rearrangement counted as productive if the CDR3 had no stop codons and remained in frame with V and J, and every other rearrangement counted as non-productive. CDR3 was defined according to IMGT convention as the region running from the second conserved V-encoded cysteine to the conserved J-encoded phenylalanine. The earlier analysis of about 640 of the donors excluded any sequence lacking an unambiguous match to a single V gene segment. An earlier analysis of several hundred of the donors classified V segments as functional when productive rearrangements were above 56.7% and as segregating when the standard deviation between donors was above 5%. To diagnose cytomegalovirus status from the catalog of TCR beta chain sequences, a statistical classification framework was built. In a later analysis, TCR nucleotide sequences were compared against IMGT/GENE-DB human TR gene sequences so that V and J genes could be assigned. In a later analysis, CDR3 sequences and most-parsimonious VDJ recombination scenarios were assigned using the TCRdist pipeline. In a later analysis, every TCR beta chain was defined by the combination of its CDR3 amino acid sequence and its V-gene family, and reads without a unique V-gene family were dropped. To address suspected cross-contamination and a sequencing artifact, a later analysis removed some 620 highly shared, low-generation-probability nucleotide sequences. In a later analysis, a clonal expansion index for each public chain was calculated from normalized within-repertoire ranks of inferred template counts. Generation probabilities in a later analysis came from a VDJ recombination model fitted to out-of-frame rearrangements, and those results were checked against IGoR. In a later analysis, hypergeometric tests were used to score TCR-TCR, TCR-HLA and TCR-CMV co-occurrence, with a repertoire-size bias correction applied to TCR pairs. A later analysis estimated false discovery rates by permuting HLA or CMV assignments 20 times. In a later analysis, co-occurring TCRs were grouped with DBSCAN, and TCRdist sequence similarity was added when clustering was performed within HLA-allele-positive subsets. Repertoires with fewer than 30,000 or more than 120,000 public chains were left out of co-occurrence clustering, as were four to six repertoires with anomalous nucleotide sharing. The source is immuneACCESS, and TCRdb retained only in-frame sequences with V and J called. Part of the clones is not carried over; for the studies checked, unresolved V genes explain less than half of this, and the remainder is unexplained. V, J and clone size derive from that table, while D and trimming were established from the DNA sequence. The sample's own table lists 200,000 to 250,000 clones. The top ten clones comprise more than 0.95% of the sample.

Findings and caveats that apply to the study as a whole: At a false discovery rate of 0.05, a later analysis linked around 17,000 TCR beta sequences to specific HLA alleles. Strong co-occurrence of HLA alleles, especially DR and DQ, made assigning TCR associations to individual alleles difficult. CMV serostatus was the only immune exposure information available for the cohort. In a later analysis, HLA-associated TCR beta chains were found to be more clonally expanded and to have lower generation probabilities than equally common non-associated chains. Compared with the roughly 700-donor mean, donors in an Asian-associated ancestry cluster had fewer N-insertions in productive TCRs, according to a later genetic analysis. Most TCR sequences were seen in very few donors, while some public TCRs were found in many individuals. In a later analysis, several top co-occurrence clusters were reported to appear linked to parvovirus B19, influenza, CMV and Epstein-Barr virus. The study listed over 150 TCR beta chains as associated with cytomegalovirus. A group of highly shared sequence variants was considered likely to be a technical artifact of the sequencing pipeline. Because counts were too low, about 15 rarely observed V segments, including chromosome 9 orphons, were left out of the earlier analysis of some 600 of the donors. Most CMV-associated TCR beta chains appeared to be HLA-restricted in a later analysis, and the HLA associations seemed to be driven largely by CMV exposure. Linkage disequilibrium might explain the correlated functional status among segregating V segments, but an unknown experimental factor could not be ruled out. In a later genetic analysis, a missense DCLRE1C variant was associated with V-gene and J-gene trimming of TCR beta chains, and the association was replicated in an independent cohort. In an earlier analysis of roughly 560 of the donors, most TCR beta V segments were observed in productive rearrangements about 90% or about 30% of the time, broadly matching IMGT annotations. A further reported finding was that TCR beta sequences accurately predicted the HLA-A and HLA-B alleles for most subjects in the first cohort. According to a later analysis, TCR association rates differed among HLA loci, with DRB1 alleles showing the most associated TCRs and HLA-C alleles showing the fewest. Because some donors lacked HLA typing at each locus, the association tests relied only on the typed subset. The 87-base-pair reads could not distinguish some IMGT-functional V segments, including TRBV6-2 and TRBV6-3, so those segments were excluded. In vitro tests confirmed that three of the cytomegalovirus-associated TCR beta chains recognize cytomegalovirus antigens. Only TCR beta chains were sequenced in this cohort, and the absence of alpha or paired-chain data limited detectable features. Cytomegalovirus status was reported to be diagnosed by the classifier with high specificity and sensitivity in both the original and validation cohorts. The presence/absence analyses assumed that sequencing depth was roughly uniform across donors, and that assumption may not be true. According to the authors, the approach could potentially be generalized to other disease states and immunological phenotypes.

Sequences were obtained from PBMCs. The origin of this receptor is a girl aged 2 to 10 in good health and CMV-seropositive. The chain uses TRBV4-1 and TRBJ1-5; a tentative D match to TRBD1 spans 6 bases. The CDR3 region: CASSQETGRFQPQHF. The bases read TGCGCCAGCAGCCAAGAGACAGGTCGTTTTCAGCCCCAGCATTTT.